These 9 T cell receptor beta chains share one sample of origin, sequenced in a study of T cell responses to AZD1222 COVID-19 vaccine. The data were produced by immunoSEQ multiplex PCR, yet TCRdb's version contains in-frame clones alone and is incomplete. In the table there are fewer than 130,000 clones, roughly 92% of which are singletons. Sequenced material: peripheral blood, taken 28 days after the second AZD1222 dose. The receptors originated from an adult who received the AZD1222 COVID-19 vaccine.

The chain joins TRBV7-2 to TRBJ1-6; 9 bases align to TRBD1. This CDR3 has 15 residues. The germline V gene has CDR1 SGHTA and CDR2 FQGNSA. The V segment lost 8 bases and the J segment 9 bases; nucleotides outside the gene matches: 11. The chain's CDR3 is CASGYPGQGSSPLHF. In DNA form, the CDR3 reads TGTGCCAGCGGGTACCCGGGACAGGGCTCTTCACCCCTCCACTTT.

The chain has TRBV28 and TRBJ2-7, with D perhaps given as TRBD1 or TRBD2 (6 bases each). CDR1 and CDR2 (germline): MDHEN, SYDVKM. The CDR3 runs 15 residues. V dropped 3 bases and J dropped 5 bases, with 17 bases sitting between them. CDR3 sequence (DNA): TGTGCCAGCAGTTTTTGGGGGGCGAATTTGAACGAGCAGTACTTC. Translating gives CASSFWGANLNEQYF. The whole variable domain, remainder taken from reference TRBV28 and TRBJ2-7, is DVKVTQSSRYLVKRTGEKVFLECVQDMDHENMFWYRQDPGLGLRLIYFSYDVKMKEKGDIPEGYSVSREKKERFSLILESASTNQTSMYLCASSFWGANLNEQYFGPGTRLTVT.

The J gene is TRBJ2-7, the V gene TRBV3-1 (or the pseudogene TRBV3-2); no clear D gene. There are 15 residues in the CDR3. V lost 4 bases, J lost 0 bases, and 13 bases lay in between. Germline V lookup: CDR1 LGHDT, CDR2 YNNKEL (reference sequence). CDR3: CASSPRDTASYEQYF. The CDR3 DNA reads TGTGCCAGCAGCCCACGCGACACTGCCTCCTACGAGCAGTACTTC.

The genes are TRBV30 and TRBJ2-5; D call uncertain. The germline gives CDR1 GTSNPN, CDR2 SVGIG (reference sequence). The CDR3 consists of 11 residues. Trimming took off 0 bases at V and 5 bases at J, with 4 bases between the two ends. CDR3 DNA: TGTGCCTGGAGTGTAGGGGAGACCCAGTACTTC. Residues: CAWSVGETQYF.

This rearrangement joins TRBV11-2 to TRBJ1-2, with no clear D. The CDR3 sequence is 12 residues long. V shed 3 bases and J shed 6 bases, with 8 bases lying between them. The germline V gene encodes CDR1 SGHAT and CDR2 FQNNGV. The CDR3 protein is CASSLSRDGYTF. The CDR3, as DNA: TGTGCCAGCAGCTTGAGTCGGGATGGCTACACCTTC.

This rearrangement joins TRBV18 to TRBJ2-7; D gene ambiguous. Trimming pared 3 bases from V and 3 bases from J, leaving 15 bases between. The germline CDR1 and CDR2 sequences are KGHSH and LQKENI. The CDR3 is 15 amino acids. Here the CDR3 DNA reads TGTGCCAGCTCACCCTCTATTCTACGGAACTACGAGCAGTACTTC. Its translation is CASSPSILRNYEQYF.

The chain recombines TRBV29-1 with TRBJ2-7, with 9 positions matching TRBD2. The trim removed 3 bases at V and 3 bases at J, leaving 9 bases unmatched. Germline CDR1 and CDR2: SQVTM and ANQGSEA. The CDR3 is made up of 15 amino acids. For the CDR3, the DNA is TGCAGCGTTGATTCCCCTAGCGGGGATATCTACGAGCAGTACTTC. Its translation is CSVDSPSGDIYEQYF.

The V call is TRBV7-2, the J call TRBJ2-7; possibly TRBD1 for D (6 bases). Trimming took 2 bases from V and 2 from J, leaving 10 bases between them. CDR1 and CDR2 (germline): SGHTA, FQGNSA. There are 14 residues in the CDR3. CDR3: CASSLNRVAYEQYF. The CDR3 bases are TGTGCCAGCAGCTTAAACAGGGTGGCCTACGAGCAGTACTTC.

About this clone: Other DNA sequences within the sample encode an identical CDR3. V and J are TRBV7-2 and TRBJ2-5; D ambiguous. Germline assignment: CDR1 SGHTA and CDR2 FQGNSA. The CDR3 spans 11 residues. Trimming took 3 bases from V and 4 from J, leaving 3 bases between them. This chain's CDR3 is CASSFGETQYF. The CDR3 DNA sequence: TGTGCCAGCAGCTTTGGAGAGACCCAGTACTTC.